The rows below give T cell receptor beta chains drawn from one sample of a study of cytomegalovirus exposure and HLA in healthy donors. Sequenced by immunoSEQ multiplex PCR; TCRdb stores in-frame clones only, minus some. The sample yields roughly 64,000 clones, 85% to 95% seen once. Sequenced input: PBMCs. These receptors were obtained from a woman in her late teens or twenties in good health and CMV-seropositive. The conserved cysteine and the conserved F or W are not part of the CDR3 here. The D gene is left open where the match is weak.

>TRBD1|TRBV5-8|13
ASSSGQVWGTEAF
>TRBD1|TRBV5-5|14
ASADRWGQAINGYT
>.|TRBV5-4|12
ASSLGQVDRGYT
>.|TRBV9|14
ASSVDRGMGTDTQY
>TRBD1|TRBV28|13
ASSLTGTGTTEAF
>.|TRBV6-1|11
ASSGRQFYGYT
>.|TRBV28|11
ASSSVAPDTQY
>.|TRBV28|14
ASSGTDRPLGNEQF
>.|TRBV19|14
ASSISLYRENTEAF
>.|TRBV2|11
ASTRDSGNTIY